The 17 T cell receptor beta chains below were found in one sample sequenced in a study of blood T cell repertoires in COVID-19. Here immunoSEQ multiplex PCR was the method, and the copy in TCRdb shows in-frame clones only, minus some. This table has approximately 250,000 clones, about nine tenths appearing once. Material: peripheral blood. Source of these receptors: a man aged 25 to 40 with COVID-19, enrolled during active disease.

The chain is built from TRBV6-5 and TRBJ1-3; tentative D call: TRBD1 (5 bases). CDR3 length equals 14 residues. Germline V gene sequence: CDR1 MNHEY, CDR2 SVGAGI. Trimming removed 4 bases from V and 3 bases from J, with 10 bases in between. CDR3 loop: CASSSGPDGNTIYF. The CDR3 DNA reads as TGTGCCAGCAGTTCAGGGCCTGATGGAAACACCATATATTTT.

The J gene is TRBJ1-2, the V gene TRBV5-1, with D tentatively TRBD1 (5 bases). The germline V gene encodes CDR1 SGHRS and CDR2 YFSETQ. Trimming pared 0 bases from V and 4 bases from J, leaving 7 bases between. This CDR3 spans 13 amino acids. The DNA of the CDR3 is TGCGCCAGCAGCTTGGAAACAGGCTATGGCTACACCTTC. Encoded protein: CASSLETGYGYTF.

The rearrangement uses TRBV10-1 and TRBJ2-3; TRBD2 matches 8 bases. The germline CDR1 and CDR2 sequences are WNHNN and SYGVQD (reference sequence). The V gene end was trimmed by 5 bases and the J gene end by 0 bases; junction bases not matched to a gene: 7. The CDR3 covers 16 residues. Here the CDR3 reads CASSSGQRGSTDTQYF. The CDR3 nucleotides read TGCGCCAGCAGTTCGGGTCAGCGGGGGAGCACAGATACGCAGTATTTT.

The chain is built from TRBV6-6 and TRBJ1-1; the D gene is possibly TRBD1 (6 bases). The CDR3 spans 16 residues. Trimming cost V 5 bases and J 0 bases, with 16 bases left between them. Germline V gene lookup returns CDR1 MNHNY and CDR2 SVGAGI (reference sequence). The CDR3 nucleotides read TGTGCCAGCAGTACCCCCTCACAGGGAATGAACACTGAAGCTTTCTTT. Translated, it gives CASSTPSQGMNTEAFF.

This chain joins TRBV2 and TRBJ1-2; a weak D match, TRBD1 (6 bases). The CDR3 is 14 residues long. Germline CDR1 is SNHLY and CDR2 is FYNNEI. The germline V and J ends were trimmed by 3 bases and 2 bases, with 10 bases remaining between them. This CDR3 is CASSDLTGNYGYTF. DNA for the CDR3: TGTGCCAGCAGTGATCTTACAGGGAACTATGGCTACACCTTC.

This clone has a single count. The rearrangement uses TRBV7-6 and TRBJ2-7, with TRBD2 identical over 8 bases. The CDR3 totals 15 residues. Germline loops: CDR1 SGHVS, CDR2 FNYEAQ. V trimming: 2 bases; J trimming: 2 bases; junction bases outside the gene matches: 5. The CDR3 loop reads CASSLYSGTTYEQYF. The CDR3 nucleotides read TGTGCCAGCAGCTTATATAGCGGGACAACCTACGAGCAGTACTTC.

Concerning this clone: The junction departs from germline at one end; a sequencing error may be responsible. The chain employs TRBV5-5 and TRBJ1-2, with a tentative D call TRBD1 (5 bases). The CDR3 runs to 11 residues. Germline lookup yields CDR1 SGHKS and CDR2 YYEKEE (reference sequence). CDR3 amino acids: CASSLGGTASF. The CDR3 DNA is TGTGCCAGCAGCTTAGGCGGGACTGCCTCCTTC.

V is TRBV21-1 and J is TRBJ2-7; the D segment call TRBD1 is taken from the table without a DNA check. TRBV21-1 is a listed pseudogene. The CDR3 is 12 residues long. The CDR3 loop is CASRWQGPEQYF. In DNA, the CDR3 is TGTGCCAGCAGGTGGCAGGGGCCCGAGCAGTACTTC.

V usage is TRBV11-1 and J usage is TRBJ2-2; D may be TRBD1 (5 bases). The V end was cut by 2 bases, the J end by 0 bases, with 7 bases between. The CDR3 consists of 15 residues. Germline values: CDR1 SGHAT, CDR2 FQDESV (reference sequence). The CDR3 coding sequence is TGTGCCAGCAGCTTAAGACAGACGAACACCGGGGAGCTGTTTTTT. This encodes CASSLRQTNTGELFF. Looking up the rest from reference TRBV11-1 and TRBJ2-2 gives the full variable domain: EAEVAQSPRYKITEKSQAVAFWCDPISGHATLYWYRQILGQGPELLVQFQDESVVDDSQLPKDRFSAERLKGVDSTLKIQPAELGDSAMYLCASSLRQTNTGELFFGEGSRLTVL.

The chain joins TRBV4-1 to TRBJ1-6, with 9 bases aligning to TRBD1. Germline trimming cut 0 bases from V and 11 bases from J; bases unmatched to any gene: 8. This CDR3 region has 16 residues. In germline, CDR1 is MGHRA, CDR2 YSYEKL. The DNA for the CDR3 is TGCGCCAGCAGCCAAGATCGGACAGGGGTCATGCCACCCCTCCACTTT. Translated: CASSQDRTGVMPPLHF.

The chain couples TRBV3-1 (or the pseudogene TRBV3-2) to TRBJ1-3; D uncertain. V lost 5 bases, J lost 2 bases, and 19 bases lay in between. Germline loops: CDR1 LGHDT, CDR2 YNNKEL (reference sequence). This CDR3 contains 17 residues. The CDR3 protein is CASSFTARGMTGNTIYF. The CDR3 DNA sequence: TGTGCCAGCAGCTTCACGGCGAGAGGGATGACTGGAAACACCATATATTTT.

This clone appeared a single time. This sequence joins TRBV6-1 and TRBJ1-5, with D tentatively TRBD1 (5 bases). CDR1 and CDR2 from the germline V gene are MNHNS and SASEGT. Trimming left V 0 bases short and J 6 bases short, with 15 bases between. This CDR3 has 16 amino acids. The CDR3 region has the DNA TGTGCCAGCAGTGAAGCGCTCTCGAACGGGGGTCAGCCCCAGCATTTT. It specifies CASSEALSNGGQPQHF.

The chain carries TRBV6-4 and TRBJ2-1; 13 nucleotides match TRBD2. The CDR3 sequence is 15 residues long. V was pared by 3 bases and J by 5 bases, with 1 base of the junction left unmatched. The V gene's germline CDR1 is MRHNA and CDR2 SNTAGT. The CDR3 loop reads CASSELAGGHNEQFF. CDR3 in DNA: TGTGCCAGCAGTGAACTAGCGGGGGGGCACAATGAGCAGTTCTTC.

J is TRBJ2-3 and V is TRBV13, with 11 bases identical to TRBD2. CDR3 length: 16 residues. With 5 bases clipped from V and 2 bases from J, the junction kept 6 bases outside the gene matches. Germline V gene data show CDR1 as PRHDT and CDR2 as FYEKMQ (reference sequence). DNA for the CDR3: TGTGCCAGCAGCCATCTAGCGGGGGGACTCACAGATACGCAGTATTTT. Translated, it gives CASSHLAGGLTDTQYF.

The chain employs TRBV5-3 and TRBJ1-6; D is unclear. TRBV5-3 counts as an open reading frame of uncertain function. The CDR3 is 14 amino acids. V gave up 4 bases and J gave up 18 bases, with 23 bases separating them. The CDR3 DNA follows: TGTGCCAGAAGCCCCCCGGTCTTCTCTCTGGTCCGCCACTTT. Amino acids: CARSPPVFSLVRHF.

The rearrangement joins TRBV4-1 to TRBJ2-7; 8 bases are shared with TRBD1. J lost 0 bases, V lost 4 bases, and 8 bases had no gene match. In germline, CDR1 is MGHRA, CDR2 YSYEKL. The CDR3 consists of 16 residues. CDR3 DNA sequence: TGCGCCAGCAGCCCATCCGGTGACAGGGGCTCCTACGAGCAGTACTTC. Protein product: CASSPSGDRGSYEQYF.

This clone was counted a single time. The chain carries TRBV2 and TRBJ1-2; D gene uncertain. The germline V gene encodes CDR1 SNHLY and CDR2 FYNNEI. This CDR3 region has 13 residues. Trimming pared 4 bases from V and 7 bases from J, leaving 13 bases between. The DNA for the CDR3 is TGTGCCAGCAGTGCCGGAGGATCGAGTGGCTACACCTTC. Its protein is CASSAGGSSGYTF.